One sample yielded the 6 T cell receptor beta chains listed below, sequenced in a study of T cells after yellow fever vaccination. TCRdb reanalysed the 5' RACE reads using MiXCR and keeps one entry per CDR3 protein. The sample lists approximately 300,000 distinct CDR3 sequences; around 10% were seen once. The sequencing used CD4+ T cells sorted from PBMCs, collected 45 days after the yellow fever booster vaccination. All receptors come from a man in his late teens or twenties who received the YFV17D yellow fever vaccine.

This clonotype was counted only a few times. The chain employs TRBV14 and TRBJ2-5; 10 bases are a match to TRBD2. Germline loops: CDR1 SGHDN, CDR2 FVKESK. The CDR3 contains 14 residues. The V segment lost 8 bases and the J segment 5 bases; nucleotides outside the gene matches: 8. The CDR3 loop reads CASAALAGIETQYF. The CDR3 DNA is TGTGCCAGCGCGGCACTAGCGGGAATTGAGACCCAGTACTTC.

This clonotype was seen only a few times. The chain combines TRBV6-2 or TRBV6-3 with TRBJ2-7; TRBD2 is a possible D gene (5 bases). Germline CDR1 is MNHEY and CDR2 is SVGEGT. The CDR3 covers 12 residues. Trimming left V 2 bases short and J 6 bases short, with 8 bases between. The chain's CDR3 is CASSYPRGEQYV. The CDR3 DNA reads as TGTGCCAGCAGTTACCCCCGGGGCGAGCAGTACGTC.

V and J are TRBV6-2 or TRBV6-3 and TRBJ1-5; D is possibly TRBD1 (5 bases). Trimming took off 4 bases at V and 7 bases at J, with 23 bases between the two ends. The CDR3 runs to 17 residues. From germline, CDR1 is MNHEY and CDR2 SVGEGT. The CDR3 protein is CASSSRTRGTLQQPQHF. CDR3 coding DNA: TGTGCCAGCAGTTCTCGGACCCGGGGGACCCTTCAGCAGCCCCAGCATTTT.

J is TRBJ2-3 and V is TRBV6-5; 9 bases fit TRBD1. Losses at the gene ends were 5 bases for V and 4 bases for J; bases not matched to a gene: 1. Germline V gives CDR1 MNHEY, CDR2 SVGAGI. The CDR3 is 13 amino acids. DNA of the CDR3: TGTGCCAGCAGTAGGACAGGGGCAGATACGCAGTATTTT. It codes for CASSRTGADTQYF.

The CDR3 DNA is TGTGCCAGCAGCCCAGACAGGGGGCGAGCTGAAGCTTTCTTT. Residues: CASSPDRGRAEAFF. The chain uses TRBV7-2 and TRBJ1-1; TRBD1 agrees at 10 bases. J gave up 6 bases and V 5 bases, and 6 bases lay outside the gene matches. This CDR3 spans 14 amino acids. Germline CDR1 is SGHTA and CDR2 is FQGNSA.

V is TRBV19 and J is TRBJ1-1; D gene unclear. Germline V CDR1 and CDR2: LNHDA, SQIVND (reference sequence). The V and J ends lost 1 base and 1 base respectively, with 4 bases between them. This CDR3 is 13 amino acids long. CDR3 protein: CASSIVSNTEAFF. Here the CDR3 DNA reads TGTGCCAGTAGTATAGTGTCGAACACTGAAGCTTTCTTT.